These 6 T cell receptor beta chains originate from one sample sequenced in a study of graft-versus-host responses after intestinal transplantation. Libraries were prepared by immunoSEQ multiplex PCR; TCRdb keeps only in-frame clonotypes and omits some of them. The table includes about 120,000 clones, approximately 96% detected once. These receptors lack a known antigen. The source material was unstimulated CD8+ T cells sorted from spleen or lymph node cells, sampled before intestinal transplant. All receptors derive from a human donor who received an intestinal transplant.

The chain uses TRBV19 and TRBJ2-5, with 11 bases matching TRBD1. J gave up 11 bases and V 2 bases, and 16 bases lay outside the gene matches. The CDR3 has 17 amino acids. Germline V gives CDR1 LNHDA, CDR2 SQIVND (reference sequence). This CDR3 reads CASSIYIGQGANTEQYF. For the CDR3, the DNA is TGTGCCAGTAGTATATATATAGGACAGGGGGCTAATACGGAGCAGTACTTC.

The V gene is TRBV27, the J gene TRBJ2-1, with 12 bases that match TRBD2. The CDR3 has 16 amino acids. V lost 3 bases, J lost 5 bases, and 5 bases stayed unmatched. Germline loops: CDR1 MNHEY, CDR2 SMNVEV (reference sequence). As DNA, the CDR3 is TGTGCCAGCAGTTTTGGGGGGACTAGCGGGCACAATGAGCAGTTCTTC. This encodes CASSFGGTSGHNEQFF.

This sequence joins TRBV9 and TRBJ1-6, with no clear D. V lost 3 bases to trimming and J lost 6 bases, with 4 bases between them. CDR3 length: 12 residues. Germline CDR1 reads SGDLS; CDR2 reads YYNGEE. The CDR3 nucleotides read TGTGCCAGCAGCGGACCTAATTCACCCCTCCACTTT. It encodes CASSGPNSPLHF.

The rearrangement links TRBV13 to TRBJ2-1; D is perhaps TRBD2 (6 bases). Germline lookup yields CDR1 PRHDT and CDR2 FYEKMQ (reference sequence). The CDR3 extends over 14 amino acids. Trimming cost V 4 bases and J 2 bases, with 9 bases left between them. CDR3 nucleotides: TGTGCCAGCAGCTCGGGAGATCCCTACAATGAGCAGTTCTTC. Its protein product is CASSSGDPYNEQFF.

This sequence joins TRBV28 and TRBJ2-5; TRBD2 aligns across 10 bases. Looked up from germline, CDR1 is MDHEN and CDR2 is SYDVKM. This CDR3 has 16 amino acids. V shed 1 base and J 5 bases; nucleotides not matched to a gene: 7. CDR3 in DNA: TGTGCCAGCAGTTTATATCTAGCGGGAGAACGGGAGACCCAGTACTTC. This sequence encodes CASSLYLAGERETQYF.

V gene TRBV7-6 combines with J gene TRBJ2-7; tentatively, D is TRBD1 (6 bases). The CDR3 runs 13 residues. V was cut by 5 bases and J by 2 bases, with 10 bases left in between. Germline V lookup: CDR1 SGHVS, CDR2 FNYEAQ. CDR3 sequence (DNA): TGTGCCAGCAGCCAGGACAGTACCTACGAGCAGTACTTC. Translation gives CASSQDSTYEQYF.